One sample yielded the 9 T cell receptor beta chains listed below, sequenced in a study of T cell responses to AZD1222 COVID-19 vaccine. The repertoire was sequenced with immunoSEQ multiplex PCR; TCRdb's copy has only in-frame clones and lacks some. The repertoire holds 120,000 or so clones, with 90% as singletons. The input for sequencing was peripheral blood, taken on day 0 of AZD1222 vaccination. The origin of the receptors is an adult in good health.

Remarks on this clone: Germline and junction disagree at one end, which may indicate a read error. This chain uses TRBV28 with TRBJ1-6; D gene unclear. Germline loops: CDR1 MDHEN, CDR2 SYDVKM. This CDR3 has 13 amino acids. CDR3 region: CASNSDYYSPLHF. CDR3 sequence (DNA): TGTGCCAGCAACTCGGACTATTATTCACCCCTCCACTTT.

The chain carries TRBV10-1 and TRBJ2-1, with D possibly TRBD2 on 6 matching bases. The CDR3 length is 15 residues. The germline V gene has CDR1 WNHNN and CDR2 SYGVQD (reference sequence). V dropped 6 bases and J dropped 3 bases, with 15 bases sitting between them. For the CDR3, the DNA is TGCGCCAGCAGCCCCGGGAGTCCGGGCTACAATGAGCAGTTCTTC. Protein: CASSPGSPGYNEQFF.

The J gene is TRBJ2-1, the V gene TRBV6-5, with 10 bases identical to TRBD2. The V segment lost 6 bases and the J segment 5 bases; nucleotides outside the gene matches: 4. The V gene's germline CDR1 is MNHEY and CDR2 SVGAGI. The CDR3 runs to 14 residues. The CDR3 sequence is CASSPGLANNEQFF. The DNA of the CDR3 is TGTGCCAGCAGCCCGGGACTAGCGAACAATGAGCAGTTCTTC.

The V call is TRBV5-1, the J call TRBJ2-7, with 12 nucleotides matching TRBD2. The ends lost 4 bases at V and 1 base at J; junction bases unmatched: 6. The CDR3 is 16 amino acids. From germline, CDR1 is SGHRS and CDR2 YFSETQ. Here the CDR3 DNA reads TGCGCCAGCAGCCGGGCCGGGACTAGCGGGTCCTACGAGCAGTACTTC. Translating gives CASSRAGTSGSYEQYF.

The CDR3 nucleotides read TGTGCCAGTTCAGTGGACAGGGGACCCTACGAGCAGTACTTC. It specifies CASSVDRGPYEQYF. The chain has TRBV19 and TRBJ2-7; 9 positions agree with TRBD1. Trimming took 8 bases from V and 2 from J; bases not matched to a gene: 7. Germline CDR1 is LNHDA and CDR2 is SQIVND (reference sequence). CDR3 size: 14 residues. Based on the CDR3 plus reference TRBV19 and TRBJ2-7, the full variable domain is DGGITQSPKYLFRKEGQNVTLSCEQNLNHDAMYWYRQDPGQGLRLIYYSQIVNDFQKGDIAEGYSVSREKKESFPLTVTSAQKNPTAFYLCASSVDRGPYEQYFGPGTRLTVT.

This clone was counted a few times. The gene calls are TRBV6-5 and TRBJ2-7; D possibly corresponds to TRBD2 (6 bases). Trimming left V 6 bases short and J 4 bases short, with 7 bases between. Germline V CDR1 and CDR2: MNHEY, SVGAGI. The CDR3 consists of 11 residues. For the CDR3, the DNA is TGTGCCAGCAGGCGGGGTTACGAGCAGTACTTC. As protein: CASRRGYEQYF.

The V call is TRBV2, the J call TRBJ1-2, with no clear D. The CDR3 length is 12 residues. The germline gives CDR1 SNHLY, CDR2 FYNNEI. Trimming took off 8 bases at V and 6 bases at J, with 13 bases between the two ends. The CDR3 reads CASWPRANGYTF. CDR3 nucleotides: TGTGCCAGCTGGCCCCGGGCTAATGGCTACACCTTC.

J is TRBJ2-5 and V is TRBV11-2; 7 bases align to TRBD1. The length of the CDR3 is 16 residues. The ends lost 5 bases at V and 1 base at J; junction bases unmatched: 10. Germline CDR1 is SGHAT and CDR2 is FQNNGV. As DNA, the CDR3 is TGTGCCAGCAGCCTCGTCTTGACAGGGTTCCAAGAGACCCAGTACTTC. It specifies CASSLVLTGFQETQYF.

This chain uses TRBV7-2 with TRBJ2-1, with D tentatively TRBD1 (5 bases). Deletions cut 2 bases from V and 5 bases from J, with 13 bases between. The CDR3 runs 15 residues. Germline values: CDR1 SGHTA, CDR2 FQGNSA. For the CDR3, the DNA is TGTGCCAGCAGCTTACAGGGTTCCACCCACAATGAGCAGTTCTTC. Translating gives CASSLQGSTHNEQFF. The complete variable domain, with remaining parts taken from reference TRBV7-2 and TRBJ2-1, reads GAGVSQSPSNKVTEKGKDVELRCDPISGHTALYWYRQSLGQGLEFLIYFQGNSAPDKSGLPSDRFSAERTGGSVSTLTIQRTQQEDSAVYLCASSLQGSTHNEQFFGPGTRLTVL.